This T cell receptor (beta chain) was obtained from a study of OX40 agonist ivuxolimab in advanced cancers. The protocol was immunoSEQ multiplex PCR, while the TCRdb copy is restricted to in-frame clones and leaves out a portion. The data hold tens of thousands of clones, with about three quarters observed a single time. V shed 6 bases and J shed 1 base, with 9 bases lying between them. The CDR3 runs 13 residues. From germline, CDR1 is MNHEY and CDR2 SVGAGI. The J gene is TRBJ1-1, the V gene TRBV6-5, with D perhaps matching TRBD1 (6 bases). This TCR was sampled from an adult with an advanced solid tumor such as melanoma, head and neck, liver or kidney cancer. Sequencing used CD4+ or CD8+ T cells sorted from blood, obtained in a trial of the OX40 agonist ivuxolimab. In DNA form, the CDR3 reads TGTGCCAGCAGCCCGGGACAGAACACTGAAGCTTTCTTT. This gives the protein CASSPGQNTEAFF.